Sequencing of this T cell receptor beta chain was carried out in a study of T cell responses to AZD1222 COVID-19 vaccine. Study results and caveats: In a largely white British group with more females than males, clonal diversity was possibly underestimated. Vaccine-related CD4 TCRs covered spike, predominating at 160-218 and 743-854. Two AZD1222 administrations were followed by greater Spike-specific TCR breadth and depth.

TCRdb keeps only in-frame clones here, not all; method: immunoSEQ multiplex PCR. The sample comprises about 130,000 clones, 70% to 90% of which are singletons, and under 5% rests with the top ten. V lost 2 bases, J lost 8 bases, and 10 bases lay in between. Germline V gene sequence: CDR1 SGHNT, CDR2 YYREEE (reference sequence). CDR3 length: 13 residues. As for this clone: Its cognate antigen is unknown.

Sequenced here: peripheral blood, sampled on day 0 of AZD1222 vaccination. The sequence was obtained from an adult in good health. The V call is TRBV5-4, the J call TRBJ1-4, with a possible D match to TRBD1 (6 bases). The CDR3 is CASSFSGEEKLFF. CDR3 nucleotides: TGTGCCAGCAGCTTTTCAGGGGAGGAAAAACTGTTTTTT.